This TCR beta chain was sequenced for a study of blood T cell repertoires in COVID-19. After removal of 2 bases from V and 5 bases from J, the junction contained 8 bases not matched to a gene. The CDR3 extends over 17 amino acids. Germline loops: CDR1 MNHEY, CDR2 SVGEGT. Clones were sequenced by immunoSEQ multiplex PCR, and TCRdb holds only the in-frame ones, with some missing. The data hold over 15,000 clones, with approximately 85% observed a single time. The rearrangement joins TRBV6-2 or TRBV6-3 to TRBJ2-3; 12 nucleotides agree with TRBD2. The receptor comes from a man in his sixties or seventies in a cohort sampled during active COVID-19. Sequences were obtained from peripheral blood. CDR3 nucleotide sequence: TGTGCCAGCAGTTACGCGCCTAGCGGGAGGGGGCGAGATACGCAGTATTTT. Its protein is CASSYAPSGRGRDTQYF.